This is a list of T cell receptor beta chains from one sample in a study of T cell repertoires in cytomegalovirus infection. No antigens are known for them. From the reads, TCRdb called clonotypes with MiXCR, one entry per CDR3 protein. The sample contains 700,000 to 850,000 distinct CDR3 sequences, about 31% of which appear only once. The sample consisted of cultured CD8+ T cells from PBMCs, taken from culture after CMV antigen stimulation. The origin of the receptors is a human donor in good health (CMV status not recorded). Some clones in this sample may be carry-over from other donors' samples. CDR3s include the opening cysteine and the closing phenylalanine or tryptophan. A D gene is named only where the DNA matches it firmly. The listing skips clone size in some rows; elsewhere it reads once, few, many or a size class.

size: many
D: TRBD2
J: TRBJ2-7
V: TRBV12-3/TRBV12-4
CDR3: CASSPGISGGAYEQYF
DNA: TGTGCCAGCAGCCCGGGGATTAGCGGGGGGGCCTACGAGCAGTACTTC

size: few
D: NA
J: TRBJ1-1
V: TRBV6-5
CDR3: CATMGPGMNTEAFF
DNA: TGTGCCACAATGGGTCCAGGGATGAACACTGAAGCTTTCTTT

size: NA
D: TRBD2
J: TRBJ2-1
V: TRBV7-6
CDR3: CASSLAFSGGGQFF
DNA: TGTGCCAGCAGCTTAGCGTTTAGCGGGGGTGGGCAGTTCTTC

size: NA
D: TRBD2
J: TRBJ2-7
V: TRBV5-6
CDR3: CAGSLGGGEQYF
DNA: TGTGCCGGCAGCTTGGGGGGGGGCGAGCAGTACTTC

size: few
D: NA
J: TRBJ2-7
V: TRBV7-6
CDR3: CASSLTRRGEQYF
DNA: TGTGCCAGCAGCTTAACAAGGCGGGGCGAGCAGTACTTC

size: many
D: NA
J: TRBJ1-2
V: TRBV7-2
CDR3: CASSLGDHYGYTF
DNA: TGTGCCAGCAGCTTAGGGGACCACTATGGCTACACCTTC

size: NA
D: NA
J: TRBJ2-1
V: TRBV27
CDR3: CASKFGSDNEQFF
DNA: TGTGCCAGCAAGTTCGGGTCAGATAATGAGCAGTTCTTC

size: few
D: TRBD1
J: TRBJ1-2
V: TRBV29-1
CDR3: CSDDAGTGGGYTF
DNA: TGCAGCGATGACGCCGGGACAGGGGGCGGCTACACCTTC

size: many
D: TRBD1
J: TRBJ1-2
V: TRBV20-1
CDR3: CSAGEGAGYTF
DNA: TGCAGTGCAGGAGAGGGGGCTGGCTACACCTTC

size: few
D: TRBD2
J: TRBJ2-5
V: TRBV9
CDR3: CASSVGLAGGKTQYF
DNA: TGTGCCAGCAGCGTCGGACTAGCGGGGGGTAAGACCCAGTACTTC

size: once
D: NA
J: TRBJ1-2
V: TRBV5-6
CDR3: CASGHYHWEDYGYTF
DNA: TGTGCCAGCGGCCACTACCACTGGGAGGACTATGGCTACACCTTC

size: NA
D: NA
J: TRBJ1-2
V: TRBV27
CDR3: CASSSIHLLSGYTF
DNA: TGTGCCAGCAGTTCAATCCACCTACTAAGTGGCTACACCTTC

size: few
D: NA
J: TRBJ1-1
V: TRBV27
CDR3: CASSFKRSYNTEAFF
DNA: TGTGCCAGCAGCTTTAAACGGTCCTATAACACTGAAGCTTTCTTT

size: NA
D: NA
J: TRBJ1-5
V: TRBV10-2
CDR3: CASSEKLLGRGNQPQHF
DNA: TGCGCCAGCAGTGAAAAGTTGTTGGGCCGTGGCAATCAGCCCCAGCATTTT